A single sample is the source of the 32 T cell receptor beta chains below, sequenced in a study of T cell responses to AZD1222 COVID-19 vaccine. Using immunoSEQ multiplex PCR, the repertoire was profiled, and TCRdb retains in-frame clones only, with some absent. Seen here are 100,000 or so clones, approximately 89% observed once, and the top ten hold roughly 4.2%. The sample here was peripheral blood, taken on day 0 of MenACWY control vaccination. These receptors all stem from an adult in good health.

The chain employs TRBV7-2 and TRBJ2-7; D not certain. Germline V lookup: CDR1 SGHTA, CDR2 FQGNSA. Trimming cost V 5 bases and J 7 bases, with 12 bases left between them. The CDR3 runs to 12 residues. DNA for the CDR3: TGTGCCAGCAGCCCCTTTCTCGGGGAGCAGTACTTC. Translated: CASSPFLGEQYF.

The rearrangement uses TRBV4-3 and TRBJ1-3; 8 bases map to TRBD1. The CDR3 is 15 residues long. Germline CDR1 is LGHNA and CDR2 is YSLEER. V shed 4 bases, J shed 2 bases, and the junction held 4 bases outside the gene matches. The CDR3 DNA reads as TGCGCCAGCAGCCCTAACAGGGGGACTGGAAACACCATATATTTT. Its translation: CASSPNRGTGNTIYF.

The gene calls are TRBV10-3 and TRBJ2-5; 7 bases align to TRBD1. The ends lost 10 bases at V and 2 bases at J; junction bases unmatched: 10. Germline CDR1 is ENHRY and CDR2 is SYGVKD. The CDR3 runs 14 residues. The CDR3 sequence is CATKAGTVQETQYF. The CDR3 bases are TGTGCCACGAAGGCCGGGACAGTTCAAGAGACCCAGTACTTC.

This clone was observed a single time. This chain links TRBV27 with TRBJ1-2, with D hard to call. Germline values: CDR1 MNHEY, CDR2 SMNVEV (reference sequence). The CDR3 totals 14 residues. Trimming pared 4 bases from V and 3 bases from J, leaving 12 bases between. Here the CDR3 DNA reads TGTGCCAGCAGTTCCCGAGGCGGGGACTATGGCTACACCTTC. It codes for CASSSRGGDYGYTF.

The V call is TRBV4-1, the J call TRBJ1-1; D uncertain. The V end was cut by 2 bases, the J end by 0 bases, with 7 bases between. There are 14 residues in the CDR3. Germline loops: CDR1 MGHRA, CDR2 YSYEKL. Here the CDR3 DNA reads TGCGCCAGCAGCCAACCATCGATGAACACTGAAGCTTTCTTT. It translates to CASSQPSMNTEAFF.

The V and J genes are TRBV7-3 and TRBJ1-1; 8 bases are a match to TRBD1. The V segment lost 5 bases and the J segment 5 bases; nucleotides outside the gene matches: 4. The CDR3 is 13 amino acids. Looked up from germline, CDR1 is SGHTA and CDR2 is FQGTGA. The DNA of the CDR3 is TGTGCCAGCAGCCTTGACAGGGGAACTGAAGCTTTCTTT. Translating it yields CASSLDRGTEAFF.

The chain combines TRBV9 with TRBJ2-1; weak D call: TRBD2 (6 bases). CDR1 is SGDLS and CDR2 is YYNGEE in the germline V gene. The CDR3 runs to 15 residues. Deletions cut 0 bases from V and 5 bases from J, with 12 bases between. Here the CDR3 reads CASSVEAGGNNEQFF. For the CDR3, the DNA is TGTGCCAGCAGCGTAGAAGCGGGTGGGAACAATGAGCAGTTCTTC. Full variable domain (outside the CDR3, taken from reference TRBV9 and TRBJ2-1): DSGVTQTPKHLITATGQRVTLRCSPRSGDLSVYWYQQSLDQGLQFLIQYYNGEERAKGNILERFSAQQFPDLHSELNLSSLELGDSALYFCASSVEAGGNNEQFFGPGTRLTVL.

The J gene is TRBJ1-1, the V gene TRBV29-1; D remains unclear. This CDR3 contains 13 residues. The germline CDR1 and CDR2 sequences are SQVTM and ANQGSEA. V was clipped by 2 bases and J by 1 base, with 8 bases between them. CDR3 loop: CSVENGGNTEAFF. In nucleotides, the CDR3 is TGCAGCGTTGAAAACGGAGGGAACACTGAAGCTTTCTTT.

The V gene is TRBV3-1 (or the pseudogene TRBV3-2), the J gene TRBJ2-3, with D maybe TRBD1 (5 bases). This CDR3 spans 14 amino acids. The V gene lost 1 base and the J gene lost 6 bases, with 11 bases spanning the gap. Germline V gene data show CDR1 as LGHDT and CDR2 as YNNKEL (reference sequence). CDR3 sequence: CASSQGQKSDTQYF. DNA of the CDR3: TGTGCCAGCAGCCAAGGACAGAAAAGCGATACGCAGTATTTT.

This clone was picked up one time. V gene TRBV5-6 combines with J gene TRBJ1-5; TRBD1 might be the D (6 bases). The CDR3 sequence is 15 residues long. V lost 2 bases and J 3 bases, leaving 12 bases between the germline ends. In germline, CDR1 is SGHDT, CDR2 YYEEEE. The CDR3 bases are TGTGCCAGCAGCTTTCCCAGGGGAGCCAATCAGCCCCAGCATTTT. Residues: CASSFPRGANQPQHF.

The gene calls are TRBV7-2 and TRBJ2-2; D is unresolved. The V end was cut by 0 bases, the J end by 7 bases, with 3 bases between. The CDR3 spans 12 residues. Germline CDR1 SGHTA, CDR2 FQGNSA. This CDR3 reads CASSLADGELFF. The CDR3 coding sequence is TGTGCCAGCAGCTTAGCTGACGGGGAGCTGTTTTTT.

The chain joins TRBV6-5 to TRBJ2-7, with a possible D match to TRBD2 (6 bases). This CDR3 region has 14 residues. The V end was cut by 8 bases, the J end by 2 bases, with 16 bases between. Germline CDR1 reads MNHEY; CDR2 reads SVGAGI. CDR3 amino acids: CASRLTGVTYEQYF. The CDR3 DNA is TGTGCCAGCCGACTGACGGGAGTTACCTACGAGCAGTACTTC.

The V call is TRBV28, the J call TRBJ1-1; no clear D. This CDR3 region has 12 residues. The germline CDR1 and CDR2 sequences are MDHEN and SYDVKM. Trimming removed 1 base at V and 5 bases at J, with 5 bases between. CDR3 in amino acids: CASSLFSTEAFF. Here the CDR3 DNA reads TGTGCCAGCAGTTTATTCTCGACTGAAGCTTTCTTT.

The CDR3 DNA reads TGTGCCAGCAGCGGTGGGGGGACAGGGCTTTTCGACACTGAAGCTTTCTTT. The encoded protein is CASSGGGTGLFDTEAFF. The chain joins TRBV9 to TRBJ1-1; 9 bases align to TRBD1. The CDR3 length is 17 residues. CDR1 is SGDLS, CDR2 YYNGEE, per germline. J gave up 3 bases and V 3 bases, and 12 bases lay outside the gene matches.

The chain joins TRBV7-3 to TRBJ2-6; D is unclear. Trimming removed 2 bases at V and 0 bases at J, with 5 bases between. Germline values: CDR1 SGHTA, CDR2 FQGTGA. This CDR3 is 15 amino acids long. This chain's CDR3 is CASSLADSGANVLTF. CDR3 nucleotide sequence: TGTGCCAGCAGCTTAGCCGACTCTGGGGCCAACGTCCTGACTTTC.

V and J are TRBV6-4 and TRBJ2-3; TRBD2 aligns across 12 bases. Germline values: CDR1 MRHNA, CDR2 SNTAGT. Trimming cost V 7 bases and J 1 base; bases outside gene matches: 3. This CDR3 is built from 15 residues. The CDR3 region is CASMRTSGGTDTQYF. Written as DNA, the CDR3 is TGTGCCAGCATGAGGACTAGCGGGGGCACAGATACGCAGTATTTT.

This clone occurred a few times. The V gene is TRBV7-2, the J gene TRBJ2-1, with D perhaps matching TRBD2 (5 bases). The germline CDR1 and CDR2 sequences are SGHTA and FQGNSA. The V end lost 2 bases, the J end lost 1 base, and 12 bases lay between the germline ends. CDR3 length equals 16 residues. This CDR3 is CASSLWGSGSYNEQFF. Written as DNA, the CDR3 is TGTGCCAGCAGCTTATGGGGTTCGGGGTCCTACAATGAGCAGTTCTTC.

This chain joins TRBV6-5 and TRBJ1-3; 7 positions agree with TRBD1. This CDR3 is built from 12 residues. The trim removed 10 bases at V and 8 bases at J, leaving 8 bases unmatched. Germline V gene lookup returns CDR1 MNHEY and CDR2 SVGAGI. The CDR3 bases are TGTGCCACAAGTCTCAGGGGGGACACCATATATTTT. This sequence encodes CATSLRGDTIYF.

The V and J genes are TRBV6-1 and TRBJ2-2; 8 bases map to TRBD2. The CDR3 is 18 residues long. J lost 1 base, V lost 3 bases, and 10 bases had no gene match. Germline V gives CDR1 MNHNS, CDR2 SASEGT. Written as DNA, the CDR3 is TGTGCCAGCAGTGATCTCACTAGCGGAACGTTGAACACCGGGGAGCTGTTTTTT. Its translation is CASSDLTSGTLNTGELFF.

This chain connects TRBV11-2 to TRBJ1-6; no reliable D call. CDR3 size: 13 residues. Germline CDR1 SGHAT, CDR2 FQNNGV. V dropped 0 bases and J dropped 10 bases, with 7 bases sitting between them. The CDR3 DNA reads TGTGCCAGCAGCTTAGATCTGGGGTCACCCCTCCACTTT. It encodes CASSLDLGSPLHF.

CDR3 sequence reads: CASSVDRGNTEAFF. CDR3 nucleotide sequence: TGTGCCAGCAGCGTAGACAGGGGGAACACTGAAGCTTTCTTT. The J gene is TRBJ1-1, the V gene TRBV9, with TRBD1 matching over 7 bases. Germline trimming cut 0 bases from V and 1 base from J; bases unmatched to any gene: 0. This CDR3 has 14 residues. Germline V gene data show CDR1 as SGDLS and CDR2 as YYNGEE.

The chain carries TRBV19 and TRBJ2-5, with D possibly matching TRBD1 (5 bases). The CDR3 runs 15 residues. V was cut by 0 bases and J by 1 base, with 9 bases left in between. Per germline, CDR1 LNHDA and CDR2 SQIVND (reference sequence). The CDR3 DNA sequence: TGTGCCAGTAGTATAGACCAGGGCCCCCAAGAGACCCAGTACTTC. Its protein product is CASSIDQGPQETQYF. Drawing the rest from reference TRBV19 and TRBJ2-5, the complete variable domain is DGGITQSPKYLFRKEGQNVTLSCEQNLNHDAMYWYRQDPGQGLRLIYYSQIVNDFQKGDIAEGYSVSREKKESFPLTVTSAQKNPTAFYLCASSIDQGPQETQYFGPGTRLLVL.

In its sample, this clone was seen once. The rearrangement links TRBV5-1 to TRBJ1-1; D gene uncertain. Trimming left V 7 bases short and J 3 bases short, with 7 bases between. The CDR3 contains 11 residues. Germline V lookup: CDR1 SGHRS, CDR2 YFSETQ. CDR3 nucleotides: TGCGCCAGCGGGGATGACACTGAAGCTTTCTTT. Translation gives CASGDDTEAFF.

The chain recombines TRBV7-2 with TRBJ1-2, with 9 nucleotides matching TRBD1. V lost 7 bases and J lost 5; bases outside the gene matches: 8. CDR1 and CDR2 (germline): SGHTA, FQGNSA. This CDR3 is built from 14 residues. The CDR3 loop is CASTPGTGTYGYTF. The CDR3 coding sequence is TGTGCCAGCACCCCCGGGACAGGGACTTATGGCTACACCTTC.

This clone was seen once. The genes are TRBV7-8 and TRBJ2-7, with 8 bases fitting TRBD1. The CDR3 covers 16 residues. Per the germline V gene, CDR1 is SGHVS and CDR2 is FQNEAQ. V lost 10 bases and J lost 3; bases outside the gene matches: 17. CDR3 in DNA: TGTGCCATGGTTACAGGGGGAAAGAATGCCAGCTACGAGCAGTACTTC. Its protein product is CAMVTGGKNASYEQYF.

V gene TRBV24-1 combines with J gene TRBJ2-3; 7 bases map to TRBD1. This CDR3 contains 14 residues. With V trimmed by 7 bases and J by 4 bases, 7 bases remained unmatched. CDR1 is KGHDR, CDR2 SFDVKD, per germline. CDR3 in amino acids: CATRGDRWADTQYF. The DNA for the CDR3 is TGTGCCACCAGGGGGGACAGATGGGCAGATACGCAGTATTTT.

This rearrangement joins TRBV30 to TRBJ2-2, with 7 nucleotides matching TRBD2. Germline V gene sequence: CDR1 GTSNPN, CDR2 SVGIG (reference sequence). V dropped 0 bases and J dropped 1; count of bases not matched to a gene: 2. The CDR3 totals 15 residues. The CDR3 nucleotides read TGTGCCTGGAGTGTTGGCGGGGGGAACACCGGGGAGCTGTTTTTT. It specifies CAWSVGGGNTGELFF.

This clone was detected only once. The V and J genes are TRBV19 and TRBJ2-2; D may be TRBD1 or TRBD2 (5 bases each). The CDR3 is 16 residues long. From germline, CDR1 is LNHDA and CDR2 SQIVND (reference sequence). The ends were cut back, 6 bases at V and 7 bases at J, with 21 bases in the middle. CDR3 nucleotide sequence: TGTGCCAGTAGCACGGGGCTTAGAGTTGTCGGCGGGGAGCTGTTTTTT. It specifies CASSTGLRVVGGELFF.

This chain connects TRBV5-1 to TRBJ1-3; D is unclear. CDR1 is SGHRS, CDR2 YFSETQ, per germline. The CDR3 spans 15 residues. The V end lost 0 bases, the J end lost 2 bases, and 9 bases lay between the germline ends. The CDR3, as DNA: TGCGCCAGCAGCTTGGGGTTAGAGGCTGGAAACACCATATATTTT. Translation gives CASSLGLEAGNTIYF.

The chain combines TRBV11-2 with TRBJ2-5; tentatively, D is TRBD2 (6 bases). V was shortened by 1 base and J by 5 bases, with 14 bases between the two germline ends. The germline gives CDR1 SGHAT, CDR2 FQNNGV. CDR3 length: 15 residues. CDR3 nucleotide sequence: TGTGCCAGCAGCTTAGGCGGGACCTCGGGGGAGACCCAGTACTTC. It is translated as CASSLGGTSGETQYF.

The chain carries TRBV15 and TRBJ1-1; D might be TRBD1 (5 bases). This CDR3 is 14 amino acids long. Germline assignment: CDR1 LNHNV and CDR2 YYDKDF (reference sequence). The ends were cut back, 6 bases at V and 2 bases at J, with 13 bases in the middle. CDR3 sequence (DNA): TGTGCCACCAGGCTCGGGACGGCCAACACTGAAGCTTTCTTT. Its translation is CATRLGTANTEAFF.

The rearrangement uses TRBV7-2 and TRBJ2-5; TRBD2 matches at 9 bases. The ends lost 2 bases at V and 4 bases at J; junction bases unmatched: 11. In germline, CDR1 is SGHTA, CDR2 FQGNSA. The CDR3 consists of 17 residues. CDR3 amino acids: CASSLSRAGGGGETQYF. CDR3 bases: TGTGCCAGCAGCTTAAGCCGGGCGGGAGGGGGCGGAGAGACCCAGTACTTC.